The rows below give T cell receptor beta chains drawn from one sample of a study of cytomegalovirus exposure and HLA in healthy donors. Only in-frame clones appear in the TCRdb table, and some are missing; sequencing was by immunoSEQ multiplex PCR. The profile covers tens of thousands of clones, with around 89% appearing a single time and less than 2.5% taken by the ten largest. Sample: PBMCs. Source of these receptors: a man aged 18 to 30 in good health and CMV-seronegative. Each CDR3 is given with its conserved first and last residue. Clone size is shown for a subset of rows, as once, few, many or a class of expanded clone.

v_gene	abundance	j_gene	CDR3aa
TRBV25-1	.	TRBJ2-7	CASRRAGEFHEQYF
TRBV29-1	.	TRBJ1-1	CSVGGGGAEAFF
TRBV7-6	.	TRBJ2-3	CASSLGVGGDTDTQYF
TRBV5-1	.	TRBJ2-7	CASRIREGGRYEQYF
TRBV23-1	.	TRBJ2-3	CASSPHRTGATQYF
TRBV9	.	TRBJ2-1	CASSVGGTSVDNEQFF
TRBV14	.	TRBJ2-7	CASSPNKRRAEQYF
TRBV6-5	.	TRBJ1-2	CASSYGRRGNPYGYTF
TRBV27	few	TRBJ1-6	CASSLDRNNSPLHF
TRBV19	.	TRBJ1-5	CASSRRSQGSVSPLYSNQPQHF
TRBV4-2	.	TRBJ2-1	CASSQDTTYNEQFF
TRBV28	.	TRBJ2-1	CASSFRLAGPYNEQFF
TRBV6-6	.	TRBJ2-7	CASSLGSGRRYEQYF
TRBV9	.	TRBJ2-6	CASSAGSLGANVLTF
TRBV7-6	.	TRBJ2-1	CASSHTGTGIEQFF
TRBV6-1	.	TRBJ2-5	CASSEQSGAQETQYF
TRBV30	.	TRBJ1-5	CAGSWEGLGVQPQHF
TRBV27	.	TRBJ2-3	CASSYYNAGGTDTQYF
TRBV18	few	TRBJ1-5	CASSPPGQNSNQPQHF
TRBV9	.	TRBJ2-7	CASSPKGLADYEQYF
TRBV28	.	TRBJ2-1	CASSLGLAGGVVDEQFF
TRBV7-9	.	TRBJ2-7	CASSSNRDRGSYEQYF
TRBV18	.	TRBJ1-5	CASSQGPTGGGNQPQHF